This T cell receptor (beta chain) stems from a study of CXCR3-negative and CXCR3-positive naive CD8 T cells. Findings of the study overall: Whereas memory cells differed, naive CXCR3-negative and CXCR3-positive cells shared similar TRBV-TRBJ usage. Naive subsets showed comparable surface CD5, and TCR interaction strength was also inferred from TRB CDR3 physicochemistry. Partial loss of CXCR3 expression followed cryopreservation; most assays used fresh PBMCs. Diversity was high in both naive subsets and much lower in memory cells.

TRB cDNA libraries were made by UMI-labeled 5' RACE. TCRdb reprocessed the 5' RACE reads; each CDR3 protein has one entry and no DNA is given. The specimen's table records about 38,000 distinct CDR3 sequences. Turning to this clonotype: Its antigen is not identified.

The sample was memory CD8+ T cells from blood. The sequence was obtained from a human donor in good health. Some clones in this sample may be carry-over from other donors' samples.

The CDR3 here is CASSTPGHLYEQYF. This chain joins TRBV27 and TRBJ2-7; TCRdb outputs TRBD1, but without DNA this stays unchecked. Germline V CDR1 and CDR2: MNHEY, SMNVEV (reference sequence). The CDR3 runs to 14 residues.